This paragraph covers one T cell receptor beta chain sequence. Antigen unknown. The record originates from a study of T cell responses to AZD1222 COVID-19 vaccine. Unmatched junction bases numbered 12, after V lost 3 bases and J lost 4 bases. The CDR3 spans 17 residues. Germline V lookup: CDR1 SEHNR, CDR2 FQNEAQ (reference sequence). Some second doses came at about 4 weeks and others at about 12 weeks; these were pooled. Here immunoSEQ multiplex PCR was the method, and the copy in TCRdb shows in-frame clones only, minus some. In the table there are more than 150,000 clones, around 90% of which are singletons. General study findings and limits: At 160-218 and 743-854, vaccine-associated CD4 TCRs were dominant, and they spanned spike. White British people made up most donors, females outnumbered males, and clonal diversity was possibly underestimated. When two AZD1222 doses had been given, Spike-specific TCR breadth and depth rose.

J is TRBJ2-5 and V is TRBV7-9, with 9 bases fitting TRBD1. Sample: peripheral blood, taken 28 days after the second AZD1222 dose. The sequence was collected from an adult who received the AZD1222 COVID-19 vaccine. Here the CDR3 reads CASSFKMGQGWGETQYF. The DNA for the CDR3 is TGTGCCAGCAGCTTTAAAATGGGACAGGGATGGGGAGAGACCCAGTACTTC.